This T cell receptor (beta chain) was observed in a study of blood T cell repertoires in COVID-19. Profiling relied on immunoSEQ multiplex PCR, and the TCRdb table lists in-frame clones only, not all of them. The sample yields about 40,000 clones, 86% seen once. J lost 4 bases, V lost 0 bases, and 11 bases had no gene match. The CDR3 loop spans 16 amino acids. From germline, CDR1 is GTSNPN and CDR2 SVGIG (reference sequence). Material: peripheral blood. This chain connects TRBV30 to TRBJ2-7, with 8 nucleotides matching TRBD1. This clonotype originated in a man in his forties with active COVID-19. The CDR3: CAWSVFPGQAAYEQYF. The CDR3 DNA is TGTGCCTGGAGTGTGTTTCCGGGACAGGCGGCTTACGAGCAGTACTTC.